The TCR beta chain described here comes from a study of cytomegalovirus exposure and HLA in healthy donors. Sequenced by immunoSEQ multiplex PCR; TCRdb stores in-frame clones only, minus some. This table holds tens of thousands of clones, around four fifths found once. CDR3 length: 15 amino acids. Trimming shortened V by 0 bases and J by 3 bases, and 11 bases separated the two germline ends. Germline CDR1 and CDR2: LGHNA and YNFKEQ. The receptor was isolated from a man under 40 in good health and CMV-seronegative. The sequencing input was PBMCs. The chain recombines TRBV4-2 with TRBJ1-2; D is unresolved. The CDR3 sequence: CASSQDTQAYYGYTF. The CDR3 DNA is TGTGCCAGCAGCCAAGATACCCAGGCTTACTATGGCTACACCTTC.